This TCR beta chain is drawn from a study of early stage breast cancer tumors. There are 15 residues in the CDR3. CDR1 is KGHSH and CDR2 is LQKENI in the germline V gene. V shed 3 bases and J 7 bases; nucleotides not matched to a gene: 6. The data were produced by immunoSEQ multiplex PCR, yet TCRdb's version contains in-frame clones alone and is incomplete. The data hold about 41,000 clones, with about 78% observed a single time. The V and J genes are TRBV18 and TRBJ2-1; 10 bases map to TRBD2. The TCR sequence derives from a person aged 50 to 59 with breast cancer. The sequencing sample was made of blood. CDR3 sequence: CASSPLGTSANEQFF. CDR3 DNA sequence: TGTGCCAGCTCACCCCTCGGGACTAGCGCTAATGAGCAGTTCTTC. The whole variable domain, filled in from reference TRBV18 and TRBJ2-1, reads NAGVMQNPRHLVRRRGQEARLRCSPMKGHSHVYWYRQLPEEGLKFMVYLQKENIIDESGMPKERFSAEFPKEGPSILRIQQVVRGDSAAYFCASSPLGTSANEQFFGPGTRLTVL.